The 28 T cell receptor beta chains reported below all come from one sample, sequenced in a study of cytomegalovirus exposure and HLA in healthy donors. 60 Vbeta and 13 Jbeta primers were used in PCR. Profiling relied on immunoSEQ multiplex PCR, and the TCRdb table lists in-frame clones only, not all of them. The table shows 100,000 to 150,000 clones, with around 72% occurring only once. Sequenced: PBMCs. The receptors were sampled from a man younger than 40 in good health and CMV-seronegative.

Worth noting for this clone: Other nucleotide sequences from this sample produce the same CDR3. This chain joins TRBV9 and TRBJ2-2, with D unresolved. V lost 2 bases and J lost 4, with 15 bases in between. CDR1 SGDLS and CDR2 YYNGEE come from the germline V gene. The CDR3 runs 16 residues. Here the CDR3 DNA reads TGTGCCAGCAGCGTGGGTGGAGTACCCGCCACCGGGGAGCTGTTTTTT. Residues: CASSVGGVPATGELFF. Supplemented by reference TRBV9 and TRBJ2-2, the full variable domain reads DSGVTQTPKHLITATGQRVTLRCSPRSGDLSVYWYQQSLDQGLQFLIQYYNGEERAKGNILERFSAQQFPDLHSELNLSSLELGDSALYFCASSVGGVPATGELFFGEGSRLTVL.

About this clone: Compared with germline, one end of the junction differs, possibly owing to a read error. The CDR3 DNA sequence: TGTTCCAGCAGCTCCAGGGGGGTAACTAATGAAAAACTGTTTTTT. Amino acids: CSSSSRGVTNEKLFF. The genes are TRBV7-9 and TRBJ1-4, with 7 nucleotides matching TRBD1. The CDR3 is 15 residues long. Per the germline V gene, CDR1 is SEHNR and CDR2 is FQNEAQ (reference sequence).

V usage is TRBV5-8 and J usage is TRBJ1-4; a weak D match, TRBD1 (5 bases). The germline V gene encodes CDR1 SGHTS and CDR2 YDEGEE. The CDR3 runs 15 residues. V dropped 1 base and J dropped 5 bases, with 12 bases sitting between them. CDR3 sequence reads: CASSLLGGANEKLFF. The DNA of the CDR3 is TGTGCCAGCAGCTTGCTAGGAGGGGCCAATGAAAAACTGTTTTTT.

CDR3 bases: TGTGCCAGCAGACCGGGACAGGGAAGGTTCCAGCATTTT. The encoded protein is CASRPGQGRFQHF. The V and J genes are TRBV6-1 and TRBJ1-5; TRBD1 matches 9 bases. The CDR3 runs to 13 residues. J was trimmed by 12 bases and V by 6 bases; bases with no gene match: 9. Per the germline V gene, CDR1 is MNHNS and CDR2 is SASEGT.

The chain employs TRBV7-9 and TRBJ1-1; perhaps TRBD1 as D (6 bases). Germline V CDR1 and CDR2: SEHNR, FQNEAQ (reference sequence). Trimming removed 6 bases at V and 0 bases at J, with 14 bases between. The CDR3 is 15 amino acids. In DNA, the CDR3 is TGTGCCAGCAGTCGACTGGACAGAGTGAACACTGAAGCTTTCTTT. Translated, it gives CASSRLDRVNTEAFF. Looking up the rest from reference TRBV7-9 and TRBJ1-1 gives the full variable domain: DTGVSQNPRHKITKRGQNVTFRCDPISEHNRLYWYRQTLGQGPEFLTYFQNEAQLEKSRLLSDRFSAERPKGSFSTLEIQRTEQGDSAMYLCASSRLDRVNTEAFFGQGTRLTVV.

This sequence joins TRBV19 and TRBJ1-5; possibly TRBD1 for D (5 bases). CDR3 size: 14 residues. Trimming pared 8 bases from V and 0 bases from J, leaving 11 bases between. Germline V gene data show CDR1 as LNHDA and CDR2 as SQIVND (reference sequence). CDR3 sequence: CASDPGISNQPQHF. The CDR3 nucleotides read TGTGCCAGTGACCCAGGGATTAGCAATCAGCCCCAGCATTTT.

The V and J genes are TRBV6-1 and TRBJ1-1, with D hard to call. CDR3 size: 14 residues. V was trimmed by 5 bases and J by 3 bases, leaving 13 bases between them. CDR1 is MNHNS and CDR2 is SASEGT in the germline V gene. CDR3 sequence: CASSFKVRDTEAFF. The CDR3 nucleotides read TGTGCCAGCAGTTTTAAAGTGCGGGACACTGAAGCTTTCTTT.

V and J are TRBV12-2 and TRBJ1-2. TRBV12-2 is flagged as a pseudogene. This CDR3 has 15 amino acids. The CDR3 region has the DNA TGTGCAAGTCGCTTATTGTCCGGGAAGCGACGTGGCTACACCTTC. Translation gives CASRLLSGKRRGYTF.

The chain uses TRBV28 and TRBJ2-3, with 14 bases matching TRBD2. In germline, CDR1 is MDHEN, CDR2 SYDVKM. J gave up 5 bases and V 5 bases, and 3 bases lay outside the gene matches. The CDR3 consists of 15 residues. This chain's CDR3 is CASSLGLAGVDTQYF. CDR3 nucleotide sequence: TGTGCCAGCAGTCTGGGACTAGCGGGGGTAGATACGCAGTATTTT. Combining the CDR3 with reference TRBV28 and TRBJ2-3 gives the whole variable domain DVKVTQSSRYLVKRTGEKVFLECVQDMDHENMFWYRQDPGLGLRLIYFSYDVKMKEKGDIPEGYSVSREKKERFSLILESASTNQTSMYLCASSLGLAGVDTQYFGPGTRLTVL.

V usage is TRBV27 and J usage is TRBJ2-2; TRBD1 matches 12 bases. V lost 4 bases and J lost 7; bases outside the gene matches: 4. Per the germline V gene, CDR1 is MNHEY and CDR2 is SMNVEV (reference sequence). This CDR3 region has 15 residues. CDR3 protein: CASSSGTGGHGELFF. The CDR3 DNA sequence: TGTGCCAGCAGTTCCGGGACAGGGGGCCACGGGGAGCTGTTTTTT.

The rearrangement uses TRBV5-1 and TRBJ2-1, with D unresolved. V was trimmed by 4 bases and J by 0 bases, leaving 8 bases between them. Germline V gene sequence: CDR1 SGHRS, CDR2 YFSETQ. There are 14 residues in the CDR3. The DNA of the CDR3 is TGCGCCAGCAGCCTATCGAGCTCCTACAATGAGCAGTTCTTC. Its translation is CASSLSSSYNEQFF.

The V call is TRBV4-1, the J call TRBJ1-6, with TRBD1 as a possible D gene (6 bases). Germline V gene data show CDR1 as MGHRA and CDR2 as YSYEKL. The CDR3 runs to 16 residues. V lost 4 bases to trimming and J lost 6 bases, with 16 bases between them. CDR3 residues: CASSLSGVGGNSPLHF. The CDR3 DNA reads TGCGCCAGCAGCCTATCAGGGGTTGGGGGTAATTCACCCCTCCACTTT.

The chain uses TRBV28 and TRBJ1-6, with D tentatively TRBD1 (5 bases). Germline CDR1 is MDHEN and CDR2 is SYDVKM. CDR3 size: 12 residues. Trimming took 2 bases from V and 14 from J, leaving 10 bases between them. The CDR3 loop reads CASSLDRRTLHF. The CDR3, as DNA: TGTGCCAGCAGTTTAGACAGACGCACCCTCCACTTT.

The sample holds a few counts of this clone. The chain couples TRBV7-2 to TRBJ1-1, with unresolved D. Germline V gene data show CDR1 as SGHTA and CDR2 as FQGNSA. The CDR3 covers 13 residues. Trimming removed 6 bases from V and 5 bases from J, with 13 bases in between. CDR3 amino acids: CASRSGRETEAFF. CDR3 nucleotide sequence: TGTGCCAGCAGAAGTGGGAGGGAGACTGAAGCTTTCTTT. Combining the CDR3 with reference TRBV7-2 and TRBJ1-1 gives the whole variable domain GAGVSQSPSNKVTEKGKDVELRCDPISGHTALYWYRQSLGQGLEFLIYFQGNSAPDKSGLPSDRFSAERTGGSVSTLTIQRTQQEDSAVYLCASRSGRETEAFFGQGTRLTVV.

The chain joins TRBV4-1 to TRBJ1-2; no firm D call. V was clipped by 5 bases and J by 1 base, with 8 bases between them. Looked up from germline, CDR1 is MGHRA and CDR2 is YSYEKL. CDR3 length: 13 amino acids. The CDR3: CASSKADNYGYTF. DNA for the CDR3: TGCGCCAGCAGCAAGGCGGATAACTATGGCTACACCTTC.

The genes are TRBV6-4 and TRBJ2-7; 8 nucleotides match TRBD1. The CDR3 is made up of 14 amino acids. In germline, CDR1 is MRHNA, CDR2 SNTAGT. J gave up 1 base and V 4 bases, and 3 bases lay outside the gene matches. CDR3 sequence: CASSGGQASYEQYF. As DNA, the CDR3 is TGTGCCAGCAGTGGGGGACAGGCTTCCTACGAGCAGTACTTC.

The V gene is TRBV27, the J gene TRBJ2-7; D is undetermined. CDR1 and CDR2 from the germline V gene are MNHEY and SMNVEV (reference sequence). Trimming took 4 bases from V and 0 from J, leaving 7 bases between them. The CDR3 is 13 residues long. The CDR3 sequence: CASSSYSSYEQYF. In DNA form, the CDR3 reads TGTGCCAGCAGTTCCTACAGCTCCTACGAGCAGTACTTC.

The chain joins TRBV4-1 to TRBJ2-3, with D hard to call. The CDR3 totals 22 residues. V was cut by 0 bases and J by 0 bases, with 28 bases left in between. Germline V gene lookup returns CDR1 MGHRA and CDR2 YSYEKL. CDR3 nucleotide sequence: TGCGCCAGCAGCCAAGATCGTCTTATGACTCTTAGGCCACCTTCGAGCACAGATACGCAGTATTTT. Translation gives CASSQDRLMTLRPPSSTDTQYF.

This clone has only a few counts. The chain employs TRBV4-1 and TRBJ1-4; 8 positions match TRBD1. Germline trimming cut 4 bases from V and 0 bases from J; bases unmatched to any gene: 13. Germline V CDR1 and CDR2: MGHRA, YSYEKL. The CDR3 has 19 residues. The CDR3 reads CASSRRWDRLSPTNEKLFF. In DNA form, the CDR3 reads TGCGCCAGCAGCCGACGCTGGGACAGGTTATCCCCAACTAATGAAAAACTGTTTTTT.

V and J are TRBV6-5 and TRBJ2-7, with 11 bases lining up with TRBD1. The CDR3 consists of 13 residues. The germline V gene has CDR1 MNHEY and CDR2 SVGAGI. After removal of 10 bases from V and 4 bases from J, the junction contained 6 bases not matched to a gene. The CDR3 DNA is TGTGCCATAGCAGGGACAGGGGGTTACGAGCAGTACTTC. Amino acids: CAIAGTGGYEQYF.

The table lists this clone with a few counts. The chain carries TRBV7-9 and TRBJ2-6; 9 positions match TRBD1. Germline trimming cut 2 bases from V and 0 bases from J; bases unmatched to any gene: 5. The CDR3 totals 18 residues. CDR1 is SEHNR, CDR2 FQNEAQ, per germline (reference sequence). CDR3 sequence reads: CASSLRGQGPSGANVLTF. CDR3 sequence (DNA): TGTGCCAGCAGCTTAAGGGGACAGGGACCCTCTGGGGCCAACGTCCTGACTTTC.

The gene calls are TRBV6-1 and TRBJ1-2; D unclear. Per germline, CDR1 MNHNS and CDR2 SASEGT. Trimming stripped 2 bases from V and 4 bases from J, with 5 bases between. The CDR3 loop spans 12 amino acids. The CDR3 sequence: CASSELSYGYTF. CDR3 coding DNA: TGTGCCAGCAGTGAACTGAGCTATGGCTACACCTTC.

The CDR3 nucleotides read TGTGCCAGCAGCAATATGGGGACAGGGGCTTTATGGGACACTGAAGCTTTCTTT. Amino acid sequence: CASSNMGTGALWDTEAFF. The chain employs TRBV21-1 and TRBJ1-1; the table's D call of TRBD1 was not tested on the DNA. TRBV21-1 is a listed pseudogene. This CDR3 is 18 amino acids long.

The gene calls are TRBV19 and TRBJ2-2; possible D gene TRBD2, 7 bases. The V end lost 7 bases, the J end lost 5 bases, and 14 bases lay between the germline ends. The CDR3 is 14 amino acids. Germline values: CDR1 LNHDA, CDR2 SQIVND (reference sequence). The CDR3 here is CASKRGGLTGELFF. CDR3 nucleotide sequence: TGTGCCAGTAAGAGGGGGGGCCTGACCGGGGAGCTGTTTTTT.

V gene TRBV11-1 combines with J gene TRBJ2-5, with a tentative D call TRBD2 (5 bases). Germline values: CDR1 SGHAT, CDR2 FQDESV (reference sequence). With 5 bases removed from V and 4 bases from J, the gap between germline ends came to 17 bases. CDR3 length: 15 residues. The DNA of the CDR3 is TGTGCCAGCAGCCGTCCGAGGGATGGAGGAGAGACCCAGTACTTC. Its translation is CASSRPRDGGETQYF.

This sequence joins TRBV4-2 and TRBJ2-7; TRBD1 matches at 9 bases. Germline V lookup: CDR1 LGHNA, CDR2 YNFKEQ. The trim removed 7 bases at V and 3 bases at J, leaving 1 base unmatched. The CDR3 contains 12 residues. The CDR3 DNA follows: TGTGCCAGCATGGACAGGGGCTACGAGCAGTACTTC. Translated, it gives CASMDRGYEQYF.

The chain combines TRBV19 with TRBJ1-6; 11 bases are shared with TRBD1. Germline CDR1 LNHDA, CDR2 SQIVND (reference sequence). The CDR3 totals 13 residues. V was pared by 10 bases and J by 9 bases, with 5 bases of the junction left unmatched. The CDR3 region has the DNA TGTGCCACCTCCGGGACAGGGGGTTCACCCCTCCACTTT. Protein: CATSGTGGSPLHF.

J is TRBJ1-5 and V is TRBV27; D gene ambiguous. The CDR3 runs 13 residues. The ends were cut back, 3 bases at V and 6 bases at J, with 9 bases in the middle. The germline V gene has CDR1 MNHEY and CDR2 SMNVEV (reference sequence). CDR3 coding DNA: TGTGCCAGCAGTTTCTCCGTCGTTCAGCCCCAGCATTTT. This sequence encodes CASSFSVVQPQHF.